The following is a T cell receptor beta chain sequence with its context. The sample belongs to a study of blood T cell repertoires in COVID-19. The repertoire was sequenced with immunoSEQ multiplex PCR; TCRdb's copy has only in-frame clones and lacks some. The sample lists under 300,000 clones; roughly 84% were seen once. This TCR came from a woman in her forties with active or convalescent COVID-19. Input material: peripheral blood.

The CDR3 is CASSQLDFPLYEQYF. The CDR3 nucleotides read TGCGCCAGCAGCCAGCTGGACTTCCCCCTTTACGAGCAGTACTTC. This chain links TRBV4-1 with TRBJ2-7; a weak D match, TRBD2 (5 bases). The CDR3 has 15 residues. V lost 3 bases and J 4 bases, leaving 16 bases between the germline ends. Germline values: CDR1 MGHRA, CDR2 YSYEKL.